The rows below give T cell receptor beta chains drawn from one sample of a study of cytomegalovirus exposure and HLA in healthy donors. Libraries were prepared by immunoSEQ multiplex PCR; TCRdb keeps only in-frame clonotypes and omits some of them. The sample lists around 130,000 clones; approximately 80% were seen once. Sequences were obtained from PBMCs. The source is a girl under 10 years old in good health and CMV-seronegative. The CDR3 runs from the conserved cysteine through the conserved F or W. The order of the fields is V gene, CDR3 protein.

v_call: TRBV19
cdr3_aa: CASSIVGGVNQPQHF

v_call: TRBV28
cdr3_aa: CASSLSLAGPNQPQHF

v_call: TRBV19
cdr3_aa: CASSGTGGNQPQHF

v_call: TRBV5-8
cdr3_aa: CASSRDRAINQPQHF

v_call: TRBV5-1
cdr3_aa: CASSLDLTDRRETQYF

v_call: TRBV11-2
cdr3_aa: CASSPRGGWGPNTEAFF

v_call: TRBV27
cdr3_aa: CASSLSGPRDEQYF

v_call: TRBV27
cdr3_aa: CASSLYGVTGYGYTF

v_call: TRBV4-2
cdr3_aa: CASSHERDSAYEQYF

v_call: TRBV4-1
cdr3_aa: CASSIGLNYEQYF

v_call: TRBV7-3
cdr3_aa: CASSFSGIPQETQYF

v_call: TRBV2
cdr3_aa: CASSEVAGSADTQYF

v_call: TRBV6-1
cdr3_aa: CASSEVVAFEKLFF

v_call: TRBV7-2
cdr3_aa: CASSLVKMQRTGANEQFF

v_call: TRBV5-4
cdr3_aa: CASSFRGGPLDTQYF

v_call: TRBV27
cdr3_aa: CASSWAGTGVGEQYF

v_call: TRBV28
cdr3_aa: CASNTAGGGGYTF

v_call: TRBV6-1
cdr3_aa: CASSEARTEGETHNEQFF

v_call: TRBV2
cdr3_aa: CASRKSGTGGFEQYF

v_call: TRBV7-6
cdr3_aa: CASSPELLLAKQYF

v_call: TRBV5-4
cdr3_aa: CASSPGTTRLDTQYF

v_call: TRBV7-8
cdr3_aa: CASSLAGGANGELFF

v_call: TRBV2
cdr3_aa: CASSPGLAGGSEQYF

v_call: TRBV14
cdr3_aa: CASSQGNVRAGETQYF

v_call: TRBV19
cdr3_aa: CASKQRENTGELFF

v_call: TRBV2
cdr3_aa: CASSEAAGSRETQYF

v_call: TRBV7-8
cdr3_aa: CASSLRGTGAAEAFF

v_call: TRBV28
cdr3_aa: CASSLDRGGDEQYF

v_call: TRBV29-1
cdr3_aa: CSVEARDRDYGYTF

v_call: TRBV11-3
cdr3_aa: CASSMSAGQTQYF

v_call: TRBV7-2
cdr3_aa: CASSVRDRVYEQYF